The 17 T cell receptor beta chains below were found in one sample sequenced in a study of liver allograft versus peripheral blood T cells. Across the study: What was compared were the T cell receptor repertoires in transplanted livers and those in the peripheral blood of recipients.

TCRdb recomputed calls from the reads with MiXCR, one row per CDR3 protein. The sample carries just over 8,500 distinct CDR3 sequences, around 17% recorded once. Receptor source: a human patient who had a liver transplant. Some T cells could come from the graft donor.

In DNA form, the CDR3 reads TGCAGTGTACCGGGACAGGGGGATGAAAAACTGTTTTTT. Translated: CSVPGQGDEKLFF. The chain uses TRBV20-1 and TRBJ1-4; 11 bases map to TRBD1. V was pared by 7 bases and J by 6 bases, with 4 bases of the junction left unmatched. Per the germline V gene, CDR1 is DFQATT and CDR2 is SNEGSKA (reference sequence). The CDR3 loop spans 13 amino acids.

This clonotype is labeled as medium-sized. The CDR3 loop reads CASSTSGGQGSSPLHF. The CDR3 DNA reads as TGTGCCAGTAGTACTTCAGGGGGCCAGGGCTCCTCACCCCTCCACTTT. The chain carries TRBV19 and TRBJ1-6; the match to TRBD1 covers 8 bases. The germline CDR1 and CDR2 sequences are LNHDA and SQIVND (reference sequence). With V trimmed by 4 bases and J by 10 bases, 12 bases remained unmatched. The length of the CDR3 is 16 residues.

This clonotype rates as medium-sized. The chain employs TRBV6-5 and TRBJ2-1, with TRBD2 matching over 10 bases. V gave up 6 bases and J gave up 0 bases; unmatched junction bases: 11. The CDR3 has 18 residues. The germline V gene encodes CDR1 MNHEY and CDR2 SVGAGI. The CDR3 here is CASSQLAGRGYSYNEQFF. The CDR3 DNA sequence: TGTGCCAGCAGCCAACTAGCGGGGAGGGGCTACTCCTACAATGAGCAGTTCTTC.

By share, this clonotype counts as medium-sized. The rearrangement links TRBV6-1 to TRBJ1-1; the D gene is possibly TRBD1 (5 bases). Deletions cut 7 bases from V and 3 bases from J, with 15 bases between. The CDR3 has 14 residues. CDR1 is MNHNS and CDR2 is SASEGT in the germline V gene. The chain's CDR3 is CASTLFGGDTEAFF. For the CDR3, the DNA is TGTGCCAGCACCCTTTTCGGAGGGGACACTGAAGCTTTCTTT.

This clonotype has only a few counts. V and J are TRBV3-1 and TRBJ2-7, with D tentatively TRBD2 (5 bases). The CDR3 totals 13 residues. Germline V gene lookup returns CDR1 LGHDT and CDR2 YNNKEL (reference sequence). Trimming stripped 5 bases from V and 4 bases from J, with 12 bases between. In DNA, the CDR3 is TGTGCCAGCAGCTCCTGGGAGCCTTACGAGCAGTACTTC. It specifies CASSSWEPYEQYF.

Comments on this clonotype: This probably arose from a read error, given a far larger clone one base away. The V and J genes are TRBV6-5 and TRBJ1-2; D not resolved. The germline CDR1 and CDR2 sequences are MNHEY and SVGAGI. With 5 bases removed from V and 6 bases from J, the gap between germline ends came to 13 bases. The CDR3 runs 13 residues. The CDR3 DNA reads as TGTGCCAGCAGTGCGACAACGGTAAATGGCTACACCTTC. It specifies CASSATTVNGYTF.

This chain connects TRBV5-1 to TRBJ2-5, with 7 bases that match TRBD1. V was pared by 0 bases and J by 3 bases, with 2 bases of the junction left unmatched. The CDR3 has 14 residues. Germline values: CDR1 SGHRS, CDR2 YFSETQ. The CDR3 sequence is CASSLGQGEETQYF. The DNA for the CDR3 is TGCGCCAGCAGCTTGGGACAGGGAGAAGAGACCCAGTACTTC. The variable domain in full, with the rest retrieved from reference TRBV5-1 and TRBJ2-5, is KAGVTQTPRYLIKTRGQQVTLSCSPISGHRSVSWYQQTPGQGLQFLFEYFSETQRNKGNFPGRFSGRQFSNSRSEMNVSTLELGDSALYLCASSLGQGEETQYFGPGTRLLVL.

The chain links TRBV19 to TRBJ2-7, with TRBD2 matching over 7 bases. In germline, CDR1 is LNHDA, CDR2 SQIVND (reference sequence). J gave up 4 bases and V 2 bases, and 8 bases lay outside the gene matches. The CDR3 runs 15 residues. The CDR3 spells CASSISGAGLYEQYF. The DNA for the CDR3 is TGTGCCAGTAGTATAAGCGGGGCAGGGTTATACGAGCAGTACTTC.

This clonotype is judged medium-sized (0.01 to 0.1%). V and J are TRBV20-1 and TRBJ1-5, with TRBD1 as a possible D gene (6 bases). Germline CDR1 DFQATT, CDR2 SNEGSKA (reference sequence). V was shortened by 0 bases and J by 7 bases, with 16 bases between the two germline ends. The CDR3 contains 15 residues. The CDR3 nucleotides are TGCAGTGCTAGAGATCCGCAGGGGTCCGGGCAGCCCCAGCATTTT. This gives the protein CSARDPQGSGQPQHF.

This clonotype was detected a few times. The rearrangement joins TRBV7-2 to TRBJ1-2, with unresolved D. The CDR3 is made up of 15 amino acids. The V gene lost 5 bases and the J gene lost 3 bases, with 16 bases spanning the gap. CDR1 SGHTA and CDR2 FQGNSA come from the germline V gene. CDR3 residues: CASSIRRGEDYGYTF. CDR3 nucleotide sequence: TGTGCCAGCAGCATAAGACGGGGAGAGGACTATGGCTACACCTTC.

There are many counts of this clonotype. The chain combines TRBV6-2 or TRBV6-3 with TRBJ1-1; D possibly corresponds to TRBD1 (6 bases). This CDR3 spans 15 amino acids. The V end was cut by 6 bases, the J end by 0 bases, with 14 bases between. Per the germline V gene, CDR1 is MNHEY and CDR2 is SVGEGT. The CDR3 region is CASRPGGTMNTEAFF. The CDR3 bases are TGTGCCAGCAGACCTGGGGGGACAATGAACACTGAAGCTTTCTTT.

In its sample, this clonotype is medium-sized. The chain couples TRBV19 to TRBJ1-2, with 7 bases identical to TRBD1. The CDR3 runs 14 residues. J was trimmed by 4 bases and V by 3 bases; bases with no gene match: 5. From germline, CDR1 is LNHDA and CDR2 SQIVND (reference sequence). CDR3 amino acids: CASSIPGTAYGYTF. CDR3 nucleotide sequence: TGTGCCAGTAGTATCCCCGGGACAGCCTATGGCTACACCTTC.

In its sample, this clonotype ranks as medium-sized. This sequence joins TRBV6-5 and TRBJ1-2; a possible D gene is TRBD1 (6 bases). The CDR3 consists of 14 residues. V was shortened by 2 bases and J by 4 bases, with 11 bases between the two germline ends. Germline CDR1 reads MNHEY; CDR2 reads SVGAGI. DNA for the CDR3: TGTGCCAGCAGTTACGGGTCGGGGGCCTATGGCTACACCTTC. Protein product: CASSYGSGAYGYTF.

This clonotype is categorized as medium-sized. The rearrangement joins TRBV7-2 to TRBJ1-2, with D perhaps matching TRBD1 (5 bases). CDR3 length: 14 amino acids. Germline CDR1 SGHTA, CDR2 FQGNSA. V was cut by 6 bases and J by 2 bases, with 13 bases left in between. The CDR3 coding sequence is TGTGCCAGCAGTGGAAAGGGACCGAACTATGGCTACACCTTC. Residues: CASSGKGPNYGYTF.

This clonotype is categorized as medium-sized. The chain joins TRBV5-6 to TRBJ2-7; unclear D gene. V lost 4 bases and J 3 bases, leaving 11 bases between the germline ends. The CDR3 has 13 amino acids. Germline lookup yields CDR1 SGHDT and CDR2 YYEEEE. CDR3 amino acids: CASSPGPVYEQYF. The CDR3 DNA reads as TGTGCCAGCAGCCCCGGGCCCGTCTACGAGCAGTACTTC.

This clonotype is judged medium-sized. V gene TRBV6-5 combines with J gene TRBJ1-5, with 9 positions matching TRBD1. CDR3 length equals 14 residues. The V segment lost 6 bases and the J segment 5 bases; nucleotides outside the gene matches: 5. CDR1 and CDR2 (germline): MNHEY, SVGAGI. The CDR3 bases are TGTGCCAGCAGCCAGGGACAGGGCGATCAGCCCCAGCATTTT. The encoded protein is CASSQGQGDQPQHF.

In its sample, this clonotype is medium-sized. The chain is built from TRBV6-5 and TRBJ1-6, with D hard to call. V lost 5 bases and J lost 7, with 9 bases in between. This CDR3 spans 13 amino acids. Germline V CDR1 and CDR2: MNHEY, SVGAGI. CDR3: CASSLEHNSPLHF. The CDR3 DNA reads TGTGCCAGCAGTCTAGAACACAATTCACCCCTCCACTTT.